This TCR beta chain was recorded in a study of T cell responses to AZD1222 COVID-19 vaccine. Study details: Whether given at about 4 or about 12 weeks, second doses were pooled. Study conclusions and caveats: Of spike-specific TCRs, nearly half reportedly target regions left unmutated in variants. CD4 TCRs linked to vaccination spanned spike, dominating at 160-218 and 743-854.

The data were produced by immunoSEQ multiplex PCR, yet TCRdb's version contains in-frame clones alone and is incomplete. Of 130,000 to 150,000 clones in the sample, about 90% were seen once. Germline V gene sequence: CDR1 SGHRS, CDR2 YFSETQ. This CDR3 is 15 amino acids long. Trimming left V 0 bases short and J 2 bases short, with 11 bases between. With respect to this clone: Antigen: not known.

The chain is built from TRBV5-1 and TRBJ2-5; a possible D gene is TRBD1 (5 bases). The TCR comes from an adult in good health. The sequenced sample was peripheral blood, obtained on day 0 of AZD1222 vaccination. CDR3 sequence (DNA): TGCGCCAGCAGCTTGGGACAGATTCCTCAAGAGACCCAGTACTTC. Protein: CASSLGQIPQETQYF.